This TCR beta chain was sequenced for a study of shared clonotypes between healthy human individuals. Study-wide results and caveats: Researchers sampled only blood; tissue repertoires likely differ. Larger estimated richness was generally seen in naive subsets than in memory subsets.

Those who donated, Caucasian adults without exception, all lived in Nashville, Tennessee. CD4+ cells underwent separation, giving CD45RA+ naive and CD45RA-negative memory subsets. Comments on this clone: Its antigen is not known.

The germline gives CDR1 MNHEY, CDR2 SVGAGI. CDR3 length equals 12 residues. V was clipped by 5 bases and J by 14 bases; unmatched bases: 6. This table comes from immunoSEQ multiplex PCR, and its TCRdb copy is limited to in-frame clones, with some not included. The sample consists of millions of clones, more than 90% of them appearing once. The V and J genes are TRBV6-5 and TRBJ2-1, with 10 nucleotides matching TRBD1. The sequence derives from a man in his late teens or twenties in good health. Input material: naive CD4+ T cells sorted from blood. Subset specified: CD45RA+ positively selected. The CDR3 DNA reads TGTGCCAGCAGTCCCGGACAGGGGGTCAAGTTCTTC. It codes for CASSPGQGVKFF.